These 3 T cell receptor beta chains came from one sample sequenced in a study of T cells after yellow fever vaccination. Via MiXCR, TCRdb re-called the 5' RACE reads, giving one row per CDR3 protein. This table has about 330,000 distinct CDR3 sequences, roughly 6.8% appearing once. This specimen consisted of PBMCs, obtained roughly 45 days after the first yellow fever vaccination. The receptors here all came from a man aged 18 to 29 who received the YFV17D yellow fever vaccine.

The V and J genes are TRBV21-1 and TRBJ2-7; the tabulated D call, TRBD1, remains unverified against the DNA. TRBV21-1 is a pseudogene. The CDR3 runs 16 residues. The CDR3, as DNA: TGTGCCAGCAGCAAAGCGGGGCAGGGGGCTGGTTACGAGCAGTACGTC. Translated, it gives CASSKAGQGAGYEQYV.

This chain links TRBV3-1 with TRBJ2-2, with D uncertain. The CDR3 totals 21 residues. CDR1 LGHDT and CDR2 YNNKEL come from the germline V gene (reference sequence). Trimming stripped 0 bases from V and 1 base from J, with 24 bases between. The chain's CDR3 is CASSQDPTKLRVLVNTGELFF. In DNA form, the CDR3 reads TGTGCCAGCAGCCAAGATCCTACGAAGCTCCGGGTCTTAGTGAACACCGGGGAGCTGTTTTTT.

This chain connects TRBV7-3 to TRBJ1-5, with D tentatively TRBD1 (6 bases). The germline V gene has CDR1 SGHTA and CDR2 FQGTGA. The germline V and J ends were trimmed by 5 bases and 3 bases, with 14 bases remaining between them. There are 15 residues in the CDR3. CDR3 nucleotides: TGTGCCAGCAGCCTGCCGGGGGGGCACAATCAGCCCCAGCATTTT. It translates to CASSLPGGHNQPQHF.